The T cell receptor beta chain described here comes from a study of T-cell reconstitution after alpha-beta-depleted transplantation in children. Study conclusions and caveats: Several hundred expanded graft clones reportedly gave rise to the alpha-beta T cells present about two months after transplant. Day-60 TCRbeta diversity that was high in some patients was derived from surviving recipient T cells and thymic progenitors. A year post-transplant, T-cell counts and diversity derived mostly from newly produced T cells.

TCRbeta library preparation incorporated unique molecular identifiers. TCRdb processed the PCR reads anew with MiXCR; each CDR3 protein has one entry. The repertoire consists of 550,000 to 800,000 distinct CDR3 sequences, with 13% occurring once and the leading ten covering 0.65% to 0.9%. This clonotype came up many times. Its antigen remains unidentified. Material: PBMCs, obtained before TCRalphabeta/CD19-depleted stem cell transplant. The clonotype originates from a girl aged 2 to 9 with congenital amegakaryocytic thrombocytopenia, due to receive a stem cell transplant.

Here the CDR3 DNA reads TGCAGTGCTACCCGGGCCGGACTAGCGGTCAATGAGCAGTTCTTC. Translated: CSATRAGLAVNEQFF. The chain combines TRBV20-1 with TRBJ2-1; 10 bases are shared with TRBD2. The V segment lost 4 bases and the J segment 6 bases; nucleotides outside the gene matches: 9. The CDR3 sequence is 15 residues long. Germline loops: CDR1 DFQATT, CDR2 SNEGSKA (reference sequence).